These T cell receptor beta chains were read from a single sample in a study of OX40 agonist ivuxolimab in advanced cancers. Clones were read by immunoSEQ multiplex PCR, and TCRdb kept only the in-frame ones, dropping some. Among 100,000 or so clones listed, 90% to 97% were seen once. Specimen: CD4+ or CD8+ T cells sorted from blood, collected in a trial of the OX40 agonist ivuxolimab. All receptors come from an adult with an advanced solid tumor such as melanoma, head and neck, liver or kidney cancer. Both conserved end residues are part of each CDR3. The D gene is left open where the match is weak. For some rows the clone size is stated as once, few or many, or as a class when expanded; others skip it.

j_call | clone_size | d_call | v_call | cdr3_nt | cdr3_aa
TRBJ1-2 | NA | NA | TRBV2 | TGTGCCAGCAGTGAAGGTGTCGGGAACTATGGCTACACCTTC | CASSEGVGNYGYTF
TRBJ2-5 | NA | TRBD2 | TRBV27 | TGTGCCAGCAGTTTGGGACTAGCGGGACAAGAGACCCAGTACTTC | CASSLGLAGQETQYF
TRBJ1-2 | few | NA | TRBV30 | TGTGCCTGGAGTGTAGACTATGGCTACACCTTC | CAWSVDYGYTF
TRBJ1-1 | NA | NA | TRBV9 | TGTGCCAGCAGCCTCGGACAGAGTTTGAACTCTGAAGCTTTCTTT | CASSLGQSLNSEAFF
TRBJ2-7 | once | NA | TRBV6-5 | TGTGCCACCCTCCGGGGAGGCAGGGAGGCTCCCGAGCAGTACTTC | CATLRGGREAPEQYF
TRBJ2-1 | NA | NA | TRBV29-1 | TGCAGCGTTGCCCATGCACTCTACAATGAGCAGTTCTTC | CSVAHALYNEQFF
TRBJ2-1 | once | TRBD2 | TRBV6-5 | TGTGCCAGCAGTTACTCCGGGCGGGAGCCAGACTTCTTC | CASSYSGREPDFF
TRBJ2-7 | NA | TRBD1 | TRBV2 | TGTGCCAGCAGTTTCCGGACAGGGGAGAATTCCGACGAGCAGTACTTC | CASSFRTGENSDEQYF
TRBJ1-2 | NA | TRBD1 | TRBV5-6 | TGTGCCAGCAGCTTGGGGCAGGGGGTGAACTATGGCTACACCTTC | CASSLGQGVNYGYTF
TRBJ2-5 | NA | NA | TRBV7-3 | TGTGCCAGCAGCTTAACGTTAAGTGGAGTAGGAGAAGAGACCCAGTACTTC | CASSLTLSGVGEETQYF
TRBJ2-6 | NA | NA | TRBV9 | TGTGCCAGCAGCCCCGGACATTTAAGCTCTGGGGCCAACGTCCTGACTTTC | CASSPGHLSSGANVLTF
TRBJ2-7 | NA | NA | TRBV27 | TGTGCCAGCACTAGTACAGGCTCCTACGAGCAGTACTTC | CASTSTGSYEQYF
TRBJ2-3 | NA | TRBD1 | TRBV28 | TGTGCCAGCAGTTTAATCAGGGGGTTAGATACGCAGTATTTT | CASSLIRGLDTQYF
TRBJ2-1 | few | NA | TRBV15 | TGTGCCACCAGCCGGGCCTACAATGAGCAGTTCTTC | CATSRAYNEQFF
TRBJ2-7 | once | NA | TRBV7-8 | TGTGCCAGCAGCGTCAGGGGCGGCTCTTACGATTGGCAGTACTTC | CASSVRGGSYDWQYF
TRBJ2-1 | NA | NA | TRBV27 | TGTGCCAGCAGTTTAGGTCCACGGGGCAATGAGCAGTTCTTC | CASSLGPRGNEQFF
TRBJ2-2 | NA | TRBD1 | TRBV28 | TGTGCCAGCAGGCTGACAGGGGTCGGGGAGCTGTTTTTT | CASRLTGVGELFF
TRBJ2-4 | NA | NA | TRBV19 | TGTGCCAGTAGTATGTTTGAGGGGGGAGTTGACATTCAGTACTTC | CASSMFEGGVDIQYF
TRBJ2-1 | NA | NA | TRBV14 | TGTGCCAGCAGCCAAGTCTTCCTTGGGGAGCAGTTCTTC | CASSQVFLGEQFF
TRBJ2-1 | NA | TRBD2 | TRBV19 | TGTGCCAGTAGGCTCCTAGCGGGAGGGTACAATGAGCAGTTCTTC | CASRLLAGGYNEQFF
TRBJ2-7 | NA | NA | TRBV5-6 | TGTGCCAGCAGCTTCGGTGCGGAGACAGGGGGCGCGGGAGGGGACGAGCAGTACTTC | CASSFGAETGGAGGDEQYF
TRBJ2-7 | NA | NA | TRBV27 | TGTGCCAGCAGTTTAGGGGTGGCCTACGAGCAGTACTTC | CASSLGVAYEQYF
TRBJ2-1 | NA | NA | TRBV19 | TGTGCCAGTAGTATGTGGGCAGGGAAGAATGAGCAGTTCTTC | CASSMWAGKNEQFF